This TCR beta chain was sequenced in a study of lymphopenia after photon versus proton radiotherapy. The V end was cut by 5 bases, the J end by 8 bases, with 15 bases between. This CDR3 has 13 residues. CDR1 and CDR2 from the germline V gene are ENHRY and SYGVKD. A word on this clone: What it binds is not known.

The data were produced by immunoSEQ multiplex PCR, yet TCRdb's version contains in-frame clones alone and is incomplete. The data hold 55,000 to 70,000 clones, with around 93% observed a single time. Study outcomes and limitations: Only patients who died were analyzed for survival; proton advantage is unproven. In patients who died, overall survival fell as post-nadir TCR diversity dropped more. After lymphocyte nadir, photon-treated repertoires showed oligoclonal expansion, especially CD8+ Temra. Proton therapy kept repertoires fairly stable, unlike photons, which gained effector/memory cells.

The input for sequencing was peripheral blood, taken from a patient treated with photon-based radiotherapy. V and J are TRBV10-3 and TRBJ1-2; D not certain. This receptor was taken from a middle-aged woman with cholangiocarcinoma. CDR3 DNA sequence: TGTGCCATCAGTACGGGCCCAGAGGAGGGCTACACCTTC. Translating it yields CAISTGPEEGYTF.